The 7 T cell receptor beta chains reported below all come from one sample, sequenced in a study of Graves' ophthalmopathy and Graves' hyperthyroidism. RNA transcripts provided the template for amplifying TCR beta CDR3 regions. First-round RT-PCR relied on HTBI primers, and a second-round multiplex PCR came next. TCRdb passed the multiplex PCR reads through MiXCR, listing each CDR3 protein once. The profile shows 600,000 to 650,000 distinct CDR3 sequences, over 20% of them singletons. The sequenced sample consisted of peripheral blood. The receptor source for this set is a woman younger than 30 with stable Graves' hyperthyroidism. Some clones in this sample may be carry-over from other donors' samples.

This clonotype was picked up many times. Here the CDR3 DNA reads TGTGCCAGCAGCTTAGCGCGGACAGGGGGCCGGACCGGGGAGCTGTTTTTT. This sequence encodes CASSLARTGGRTGELFF. The chain carries TRBV7-2 and TRBJ2-2, with TRBD1 identical over 11 bases. The J segment lost 5 bases and the V segment lost 0 bases, leaving 5 bases of the junction unmatched. CDR1 SGHTA and CDR2 FQGNSA come from the germline V gene. The CDR3 covers 17 residues.

The table lists this clonotype with many counts. V and J are TRBV5-1 and TRBJ2-7, with D perhaps given as TRBD1 or TRBD2 (5 bases each). Trimming took 0 bases from V and 2 from J, leaving 12 bases between them. Germline-derived CDR1 and CDR2 are SGHRS and YFSETQ. The CDR3 has 15 residues. DNA of the CDR3: TGCGCCAGCAGCTTGGGTGGGGGTTCCACCTACGAGCAGTACTTC. Protein: CASSLGGGSTYEQYF.

This clonotype showed up many times. The chain joins TRBV12-3 or TRBV12-4 to TRBJ1-5; D possibly corresponds to TRBD1 (5 bases). This CDR3 has 16 amino acids. V was trimmed by 6 bases and J by 1 base, leaving 16 bases between them. CDR3 in DNA: TGTGCCAGCAGCTCCAGGGTACTCGGAAGCAATCAGCCCCAGCATTTT. Its protein is CASSSRVLGSNQPQHF.

In regard to this clonotype: This may stem from a read error, because a much larger clone lies one nucleotide away. The CDR3 ends on some other residue instead of the conserved phenylalanine or tryptophan, so this is likely a read error. J is TRBJ1-2 and V is TRBV12-3 or TRBV12-4, with D uncertain. V was cut by 7 bases and J by 4 bases, with 10 bases left in between. CDR3 size: 12 residues. CDR3 protein: CASTVPTYGYTY. The CDR3 DNA follows: TGTGCCAGCACAGTTCCCACCTATGGCTACACCTAC.

This clonotype was seen at least ten times. The chain links TRBV28 to TRBJ2-7, with TRBD2 matching over 10 bases. Germline CDR1 and CDR2: MDHEN and SYDVKM. The CDR3 is made up of 13 amino acids. Germline trimming cut 5 bases from V and 2 bases from J; bases unmatched to any gene: 0. CDR3 amino acids: CASSSGRAYEQYF. CDR3 nucleotide sequence: TGTGCCAGCAGTAGCGGGAGGGCCTACGAGCAGTACTTC. Full variable domain (remainder filled in from reference TRBV28 and TRBJ2-7): DVKVTQSSRYLVKRTGEKVFLECVQDMDHENMFWYRQDPGLGLRLIYFSYDVKMKEKGDIPEGYSVSREKKERFSLILESASTNQTSMYLCASSSGRAYEQYFGPGTRLTVT.

About this clonotype: Given a much more abundant clone one base away, this may be a read error. The V call is TRBV27, the J call TRBJ1-3; D is uncertain. V lost 10 bases and J lost 4, with 17 bases in between. The germline V gene encodes CDR1 MNHEY and CDR2 SMNVEV (reference sequence). The CDR3 covers 14 residues. CDR3 residues: CANRSDGTGNTIYF. In DNA form, the CDR3 reads TGTGCCAACAGATCGGACGGCACGGGAAACACCATATATTTT.

This clonotype was observed many times. The genes are TRBV20-1 and TRBJ1-2, with 8 bases lining up with TRBD1. Trimming cost V 4 bases and J 4 bases; bases outside gene matches: 8. Germline V gene lookup returns CDR1 DFQATT and CDR2 SNEGSKA (reference sequence). CDR3 size: 14 residues. DNA of the CDR3: TGCAGTGCTACCCCGACAGGGGATGCCTATGGCTACACCTTC. It translates to CSATPTGDAYGYTF.